A single sample gave rise to the 25 T cell receptor beta chains below, sequenced in a study of identical twins. TCRdb itself ran the 5' RACE reads through MiXCR, one entry per CDR3 protein. The sample has some 250,000 distinct CDR3 sequences, roughly 7.1% seen once. The same sample was also studied in work on T cells expressing NK-cell markers.

Sequencing input: CD8+ T cells sorted from blood. These receptor sequences come from a woman under 30 in good health.

This clonotype has at least ten counts. The V gene is TRBV5-6, the J gene TRBJ2-7, with 7 bases lining up with TRBD1. This CDR3 spans 12 amino acids. V shed 4 bases, J shed 6 bases, and the junction held 4 bases outside the gene matches. CDR1 is SGHDT, CDR2 YYEEEE, per germline. The DNA of the CDR3 is TGTGCCAGCAGCACCTGGACAGGCGAGCAGTACTTC. As protein: CASSTWTGEQYF.

A few counts support this clonotype. This chain links TRBV20-1 with TRBJ1-1, with D possibly being TRBD1 (5 bases). CDR3 length equals 13 residues. The V end was cut by 3 bases, the J end by 5 bases, with 13 bases between. CDR1 is DFQATT, CDR2 SNEGSKA, per germline (reference sequence). This CDR3 reads CSARWVEGTEAFF. DNA for the CDR3: TGCAGTGCTAGGTGGGTTGAGGGGACTGAAGCTTTCTTT.

This clonotype was detected only a few times. The V gene is TRBV15, the J gene TRBJ1-3; D is undetermined. The CDR3 has 15 residues. Deletions cut 5 bases from V and 2 bases from J, with 13 bases between. In germline, CDR1 is LNHNV, CDR2 YYDKDF (reference sequence). DNA of the CDR3: TGTGCCACCAGCCAATCGACCGGACCTGGAAACACCATATATTTT. It is translated as CATSQSTGPGNTIYF. Together with reference TRBV15 and TRBJ1-3, the CDR3 gives the full variable domain: DAMVIQNPRYQVTQFGKPVTLSCSQTLNHNVMYWYQQKSSQAPKLLFHYYDKDFNNEADTPDNFQSRRPNTSFCFLDIRSPGLGDTAMYLCATSQSTGPGNTIYFGEGSWLTVV.

This clonotype was picked up a small number of times. CDR3 in DNA: TGTGCCAGCAGCTCACTGGATAGGGGCGCCTGGGAGACCCAGTACTTC. Protein sequence: CASSSLDRGAWETQYF. The chain links TRBV11-2 to TRBJ2-5, with D perhaps matching TRBD1 (5 bases). The germline V gene encodes CDR1 SGHAT and CDR2 FQNNGV. V gave up 4 bases and J gave up 5 bases, with 20 bases separating them. The CDR3 contains 16 residues.

This clonotype was counted at least ten times. The chain recombines TRBV29-1 with TRBJ2-2; D not certain. V lost 4 bases, J lost 7 bases, and 4 bases lay in between. Germline V lookup: CDR1 SQVTM, CDR2 ANQGSEA. CDR3 length: 10 amino acids. This CDR3 is CSVVHGELFF. In DNA form, the CDR3 reads TGCAGCGTTGTACACGGGGAGCTGTTTTTT.

The genes are TRBV20-1 and TRBJ2-1; 9 bases are a match to TRBD2. V gave up 2 bases and J gave up 4 bases; unmatched junction bases: 3. The germline V gene encodes CDR1 DFQATT and CDR2 SNEGSKA (reference sequence). The CDR3 length is 14 residues. DNA for the CDR3: TGCAGTGCTAGAAGCGGGGGGCTTTACAATGAGCAGTTCTTC. This gives the protein CSARSGGLYNEQFF.

The chain links TRBV9 to TRBJ1-4, with D possibly being TRBD1 (6 bases). Germline V lookup: CDR1 SGDLS, CDR2 YYNGEE. The CDR3 consists of 14 residues. Trimming removed 2 bases from V and 8 bases from J, with 13 bases in between. The CDR3 is CASSVSGDGEKLFF. Written as DNA, the CDR3 is TGTGCCAGCAGCGTTTCAGGGGATGGCGAAAAACTGTTTTTT. The variable domain in full, completed from reference TRBV9 and TRBJ1-4, reads DSGVTQTPKHLITATGQRVTLRCSPRSGDLSVYWYQQSLDQGLQFLIQYYNGEERAKGNILERFSAQQFPDLHSELNLSSLELGDSALYFCASSVSGDGEKLFFGSGTQLSVL.

V usage is TRBV20-1 and J usage is TRBJ1-5; D unclear. The CDR3 is 13 amino acids. Trimming stripped 1 base from V and 7 bases from J, with 11 bases between. Germline CDR1 and CDR2: DFQATT and SNEGSKA (reference sequence). The CDR3 is CSARAPGEQPQHF. In DNA form, the CDR3 reads TGCAGTGCTAGAGCCCCCGGGGAACAGCCCCAGCATTTT.

This clonotype was counted many times. The chain combines TRBV7-9 with TRBJ2-7; D is uncertain. Between the trimmed V and J ends, which lost 3 bases and 0 bases, there was a span of 3 bases. Germline V gene data show CDR1 as SEHNR and CDR2 as FQNEAQ (reference sequence). This CDR3 comprises 12 residues. CDR3 region: CASSFSSYEQYF. CDR3 DNA sequence: TGTGCCAGCAGCTTCTCCTCCTACGAGCAGTACTTC.

This rearrangement joins TRBV11-2 to TRBJ1-2; D unclear. The V end was cut by 1 base, the J end by 4 bases, with 10 bases between. Germline V gene data show CDR1 as SGHAT and CDR2 as FQNNGV. CDR3 size: 14 residues. CDR3 nucleotide sequence: TGTGCCAGCAGCTTAGTGGGCAAAGCCTATGGCTACACCTTC. As protein: CASSLVGKAYGYTF.

This clonotype has ten or more counts. Here the CDR3 reads CASSLAGWEQYF. Here the CDR3 DNA reads TGTGCCAGCAGCTTAGCGGGTTGGGAGCAGTACTTC. This chain connects TRBV7-9 to TRBJ2-7, with D hard to call. Trimming took off 0 bases at V and 7 bases at J, with 7 bases between the two ends. This CDR3 spans 12 amino acids. Germline assignment: CDR1 SEHNR and CDR2 FQNEAQ (reference sequence).

This clonotype showed up just a few times. V and J are TRBV12-3 or TRBV12-4 and TRBJ1-1; 7 bases agree with TRBD1. The CDR3 is 15 residues long. J was trimmed by 3 bases and V by 3 bases; bases with no gene match: 7. CDR3 in amino acids: CASSFSGTEDTEAFF. In nucleotides, the CDR3 is TGTGCCAGCAGTTTCTCCGGGACAGAAGACACTGAAGCTTTCTTT.

This clonotype turned up a few times. This rearrangement joins TRBV10-3 to TRBJ2-2; D gene unclear. V was trimmed by 6 bases and J by 0 bases, leaving 8 bases between them. The germline V gene has CDR1 ENHRY and CDR2 SYGVKD. This CDR3 comprises 14 residues. CDR3 DNA sequence: TGTGCCATCAGGAACAGCTCGAACACCGGGGAGCTGTTTTTT. Protein product: CAIRNSSNTGELFF.

There are many counts of this clonotype. The rearrangement uses TRBV6-5 and TRBJ1-5, with D unclear. The CDR3 totals 16 residues. The V gene's germline CDR1 is MNHEY and CDR2 SVGAGI. Trimming removed 0 bases from V and 6 bases from J, with 15 bases in between. The CDR3 loop reads CASSYSLGRSGQPQHF. CDR3 nucleotide sequence: TGTGCCAGCAGTTACTCGTTAGGGCGTAGCGGTCAGCCCCAGCATTTT.

This clonotype was seen more than once but under ten times. This rearrangement joins TRBV19 to TRBJ2-7, with TRBD2 identical over 8 bases. The V gene's germline CDR1 is LNHDA and CDR2 SQIVND (reference sequence). The CDR3 is made up of 14 amino acids. V was clipped by 5 bases and J by 1 base; unmatched bases: 4. CDR3: CASSFQRGSYEQYF. As DNA, the CDR3 is TGTGCCAGTAGTTTCCAGCGGGGGTCCTACGAGCAGTACTTC.

This chain uses TRBV7-9 with TRBJ2-1, with D possibly TRBD1 on 5 matching bases. Trimming removed 11 bases from V and 8 bases from J, with 19 bases in between. Germline-derived CDR1 and CDR2 are SEHNR and FQNEAQ (reference sequence). The CDR3 is made up of 13 amino acids. The DNA for the CDR3 is TGTGCCTCCACGGAGCTCCAACAGGATGAGCAGTTCTTC. Encoded protein: CASTELQQDEQFF.

This clonotype was seen more than once but under ten times. This chain joins TRBV9 and TRBJ1-4; 7 bases are a match to TRBD1. The germline CDR1 and CDR2 sequences are SGDLS and YYNGEE. V lost 3 bases to trimming and J lost 0 bases; unmatched junction nucleotides: 11. This CDR3 spans 18 amino acids. Here the CDR3 DNA reads TGTGCCAGCAGCGGCTCCGGGACAGAGATTGCAACTAATGAAAAACTGTTTTTT. Protein: CASSGSGTEIATNEKLFF.

This clonotype was counted many times. The chain couples TRBV12-3 or TRBV12-4 to TRBJ1-4, with D perhaps matching TRBD1 (5 bases). The CDR3 runs 13 residues. Trimming removed 6 bases from V and 17 bases from J, with 22 bases in between. CDR3 sequence reads: CASSHSQGIRGFF. The CDR3 DNA follows: TGTGCCAGCAGCCACTCGCAAGGTATTCGGGGCTTTTTT.

The sample holds a few counts of this clonotype. DNA of the CDR3: TGTGCCAGCAGCCAATTGACTAGCGGGACCTACAATGAGCAGTTCTTC. Translated: CASSQLTSGTYNEQFF. This rearrangement joins TRBV3-1 to TRBJ2-1; 11 bases match TRBD2. V gave up 2 bases and J gave up 2 bases; unmatched junction bases: 2. In germline, CDR1 is LGHDT, CDR2 YNNKEL (reference sequence). The CDR3 consists of 16 residues.

This clonotype was seen at least ten times. The CDR3 reads CSASDRGDTGELFF. The DNA for the CDR3 is TGCAGTGCTAGTGACAGGGGGGACACCGGGGAGCTGTTTTTT. The chain joins TRBV20-1 to TRBJ2-2; 9 bases fit TRBD1. Trimming removed 3 bases from V and 3 bases from J; junction bases left unmatched: 2. The germline CDR1 and CDR2 sequences are DFQATT and SNEGSKA (reference sequence). CDR3 length: 14 amino acids.

This clonotype came up a few times. V gene TRBV20-1 combines with J gene TRBJ2-2; 7 bases align to TRBD2. The V segment lost 6 bases and the J segment 3 bases; nucleotides outside the gene matches: 4. Germline V gene data show CDR1 as DFQATT and CDR2 as SNEGSKA (reference sequence). CDR3 length: 13 residues. In DNA form, the CDR3 reads TGCAGTGCACGGGACTACCACACCGGGGAGCTGTTTTTT. Its protein product is CSARDYHTGELFF.

This clonotype was observed a handful of times. The chain carries TRBV21-1 and TRBJ2-7; TRBD2 was called by the table and not checked on the DNA. TRBV21-1 is a pseudogene segment. The CDR3 covers 17 residues. CDR3: CASSKVPLAGRLYEQYF. The CDR3 coding sequence is TGTGCCAGCAGCAAGGTTCCGCTAGCCGGTCGACTCTACGAGCAGTACTTC.

The table lists this clonotype with a few counts. V gene TRBV3-1 combines with J gene TRBJ2-1; 9 bases align to TRBD2. V shed 0 bases, J shed 10 bases, and the junction held 10 bases outside the gene matches. Germline CDR1 is LGHDT and CDR2 is YNNKEL (reference sequence). The length of the CDR3 is 16 residues. For the CDR3, the DNA is TGTGCCAGCAGCCAAGATGGGCGGGAGGGACAATGGGAGCAGTTCTTC. Translated: CASSQDGREGQWEQFF.

In its sample, this clonotype was seen a few times. This chain uses TRBV12-3 or TRBV12-4 with TRBJ1-5; maybe TRBD1 (6 bases). The CDR3 has 14 amino acids. The V and J ends lost 8 bases and 3 bases respectively, with 14 bases between them. The CDR3 coding sequence is TGTGCCAGCCGGGACAATGTATTCAATCAGCCCCAGCATTTT. Translating gives CASRDNVFNQPQHF.

This clonotype was found a few times. CDR3 protein: CASSLALGDGEQYF. Written as DNA, the CDR3 is TGTGCCAGCAGCTTAGCCCTCGGGGACGGAGAGCAGTACTTC. V and J are TRBV7-9 and TRBJ2-7, with D perhaps assigned TRBD1 or TRBD2 (5 bases each). The CDR3 has 14 amino acids. The V end was cut by 0 bases, the J end by 7 bases, with 13 bases between. CDR1 is SEHNR, CDR2 FQNEAQ, per germline (reference sequence).